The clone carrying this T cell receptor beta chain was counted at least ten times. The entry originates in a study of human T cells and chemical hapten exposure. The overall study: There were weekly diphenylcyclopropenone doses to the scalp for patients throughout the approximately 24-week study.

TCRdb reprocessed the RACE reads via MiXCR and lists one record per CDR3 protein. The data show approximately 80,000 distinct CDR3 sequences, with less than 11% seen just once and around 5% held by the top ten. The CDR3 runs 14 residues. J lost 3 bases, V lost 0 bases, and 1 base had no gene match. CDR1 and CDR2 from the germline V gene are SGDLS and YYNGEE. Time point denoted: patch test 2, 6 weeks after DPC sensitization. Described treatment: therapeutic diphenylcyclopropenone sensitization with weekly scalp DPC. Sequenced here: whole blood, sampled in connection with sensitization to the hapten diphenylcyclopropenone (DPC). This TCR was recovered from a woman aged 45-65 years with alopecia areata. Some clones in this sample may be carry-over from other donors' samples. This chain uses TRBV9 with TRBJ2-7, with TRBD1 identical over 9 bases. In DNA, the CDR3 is TGTGCCAGCAGCGTAGGGACAGGGGACTACGAGCAGTACTTC. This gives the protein CASSVGTGDYEQYF.